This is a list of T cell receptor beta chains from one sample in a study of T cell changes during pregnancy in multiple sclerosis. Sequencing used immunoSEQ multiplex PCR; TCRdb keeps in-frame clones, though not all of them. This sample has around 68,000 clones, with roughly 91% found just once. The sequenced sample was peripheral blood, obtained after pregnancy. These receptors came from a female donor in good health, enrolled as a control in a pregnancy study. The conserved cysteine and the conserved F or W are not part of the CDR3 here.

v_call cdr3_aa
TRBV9 ASSSSGGSYNEQF
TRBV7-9 ASSPPSGYGYT
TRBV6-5 ASSYSGVGEKLF
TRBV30 AWRGQGNTEAF
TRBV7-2 ASRNGLAGDTQY
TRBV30 AWGGGAEAF
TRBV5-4 ASSPGTSGGETQY
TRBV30 AWSSDPPTYEQY
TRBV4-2 ATRGESPVSDGYT
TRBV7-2 ASRIQGATDTQY
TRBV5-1 ASSLGLAPQRELF
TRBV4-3 ASSQDTGPNTEAF
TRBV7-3 ASSLYRGEVNGYT
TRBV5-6 ASSFLLEGNSPLH
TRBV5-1 ASSPSRSQETQY
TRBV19 ASGGGNNQPQH
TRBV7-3 ASSLSGGGSTEAF
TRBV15 ATSRDLVEGQPQH
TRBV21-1 ASSKVSRDRQLSSYEQY
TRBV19 ASSIGQAGANVLT
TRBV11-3 ASSFRTENSPLH
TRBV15 ATSRAGTGNSEKLF
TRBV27 ASRRDSRGGYT
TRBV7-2 ASSLVAANYGYT
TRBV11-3 ASSPLRQGNIQY
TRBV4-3 ASSQDPGGPGDTQY
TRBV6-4 ASSDERGGGDTQY
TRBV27 ASSPKTGPDYQPQH
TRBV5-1 ASSLSLQGAGANVLT
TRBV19 ASSARTGGTDTQY
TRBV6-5 ASSYDRVMNTEAF
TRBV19 ASRDTVNTEAF
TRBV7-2 ASSRGAVSGANVLT
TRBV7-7 ASSLGGVRGETQY
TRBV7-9 ASSSGTSATDTQY
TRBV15 ATSRDRDNSYEQY
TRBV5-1 ASSSGQSSSSYEQY
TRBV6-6 ASSYRPGGFTF
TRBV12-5 ASGIDRAYEQY
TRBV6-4 ASSRQGNTEAF
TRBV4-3 ASSPGQGALRRTEAF
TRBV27 ASGPHTGDSYEQY
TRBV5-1 ASSLVGGYNQPQH
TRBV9 ASSVLSTGELF
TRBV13 ASSLWGGVNTEAF
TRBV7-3 ASSPRDRALGETQY
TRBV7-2 ASSLAPGGTNEKLF
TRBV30 AWSVRGTKGNTIY
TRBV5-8 ASNGEAGIGNQPQH